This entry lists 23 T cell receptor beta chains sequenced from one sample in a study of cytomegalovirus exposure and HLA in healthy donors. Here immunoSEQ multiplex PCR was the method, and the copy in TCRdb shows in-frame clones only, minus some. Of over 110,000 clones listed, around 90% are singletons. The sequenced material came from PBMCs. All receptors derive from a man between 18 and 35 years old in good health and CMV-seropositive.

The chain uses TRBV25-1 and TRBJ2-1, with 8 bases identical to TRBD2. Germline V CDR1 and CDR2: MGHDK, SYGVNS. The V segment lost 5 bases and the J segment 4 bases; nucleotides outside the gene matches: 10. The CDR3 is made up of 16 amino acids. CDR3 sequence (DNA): TGTGCCAGCAGTTCACTGAGCGGGAGCTCTTACAATGAGCAGTTCTTC. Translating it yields CASSSLSGSSYNEQFF.

CDR3: CSVVDRGQDTEAFF. DNA of the CDR3: TGCAGCGTTGTTGACAGGGGGCAGGACACTGAAGCTTTCTTT. V is TRBV29-1 and J is TRBJ1-1; TRBD1 matches 10 bases. Germline CDR1 and CDR2: SQVTM and ANQGSEA. The V segment lost 4 bases and the J segment 3 bases; nucleotides outside the gene matches: 5. The CDR3 length is 14 residues.

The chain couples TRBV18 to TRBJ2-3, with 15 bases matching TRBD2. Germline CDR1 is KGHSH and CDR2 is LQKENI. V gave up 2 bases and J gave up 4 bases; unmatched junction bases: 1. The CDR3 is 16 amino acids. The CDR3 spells CASSPGLAGGSDTQYF. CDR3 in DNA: TGTGCCAGCTCACCAGGACTAGCGGGAGGGTCAGATACGCAGTATTTT.

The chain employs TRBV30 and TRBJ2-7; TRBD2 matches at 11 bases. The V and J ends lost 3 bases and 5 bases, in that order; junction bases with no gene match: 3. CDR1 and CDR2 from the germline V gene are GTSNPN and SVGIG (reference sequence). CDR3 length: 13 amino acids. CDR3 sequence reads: CAWSQGLADEQYF. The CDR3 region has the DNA TGTGCCTGGAGCCAGGGACTAGCGGACGAGCAGTACTTC.

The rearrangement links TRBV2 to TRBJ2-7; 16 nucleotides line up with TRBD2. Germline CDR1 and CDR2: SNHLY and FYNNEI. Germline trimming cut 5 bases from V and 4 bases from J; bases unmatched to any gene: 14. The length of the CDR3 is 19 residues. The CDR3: CASSSTPGLAGGPGYEQYF. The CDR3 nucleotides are TGTGCCAGCAGTAGTACACCGGGACTAGCGGGAGGGCCTGGGTACGAGCAGTACTTC.

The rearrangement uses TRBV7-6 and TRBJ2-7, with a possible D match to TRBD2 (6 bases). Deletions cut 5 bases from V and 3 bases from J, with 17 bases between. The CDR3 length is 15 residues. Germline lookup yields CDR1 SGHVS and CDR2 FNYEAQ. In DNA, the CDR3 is TGTGCCAGCAGCCCGCCGGGACTTGGATTCTACGAGCAGTACTTC. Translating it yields CASSPPGLGFYEQYF.

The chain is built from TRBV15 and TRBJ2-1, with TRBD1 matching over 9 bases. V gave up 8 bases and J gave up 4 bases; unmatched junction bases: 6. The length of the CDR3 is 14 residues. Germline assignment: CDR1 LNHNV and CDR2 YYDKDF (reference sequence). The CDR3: CATARQGGYNEQFF. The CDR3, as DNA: TGTGCCACCGCAAGACAGGGGGGATACAATGAGCAGTTCTTC. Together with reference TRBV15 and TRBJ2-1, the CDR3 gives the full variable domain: DAMVIQNPRYQVTQFGKPVTLSCSQTLNHNVMYWYQQKSSQAPKLLFHYYDKDFNNEADTPDNFQSRRPNTSFCFLDIRSPGLGDTAMYLCATARQGGYNEQFFGPGTRLTVL.

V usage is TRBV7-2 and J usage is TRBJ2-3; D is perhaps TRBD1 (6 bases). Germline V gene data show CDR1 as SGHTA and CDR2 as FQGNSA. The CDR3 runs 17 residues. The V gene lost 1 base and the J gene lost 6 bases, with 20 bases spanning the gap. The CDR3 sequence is CASSLGAEGHRRDTQYF. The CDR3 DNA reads TGTGCCAGCAGCTTAGGCGCCGAGGGACACCGCCGGGATACGCAGTATTTT.

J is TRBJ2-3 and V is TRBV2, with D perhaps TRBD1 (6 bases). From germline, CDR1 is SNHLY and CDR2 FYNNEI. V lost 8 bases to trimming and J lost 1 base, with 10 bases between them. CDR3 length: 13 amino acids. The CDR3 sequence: CASPTGRTDTQYF. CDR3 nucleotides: TGTGCCAGCCCGACAGGCCGCACAGATACGCAGTATTTT.

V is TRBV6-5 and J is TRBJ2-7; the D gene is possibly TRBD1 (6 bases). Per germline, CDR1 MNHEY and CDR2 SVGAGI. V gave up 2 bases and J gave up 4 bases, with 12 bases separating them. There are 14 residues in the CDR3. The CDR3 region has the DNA TGTGCCAGCAGTTACAGTGGGGGCTCATACGAGCAGTACTTC. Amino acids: CASSYSGGSYEQYF.

The CDR3 nucleotides read TGTGCCAGCAGTTCACTAGGACAGGGGCTCTATGGCTACACCTTC. Amino acid sequence: CASSSLGQGLYGYTF. The chain combines TRBV28 with TRBJ1-2; 9 bases are a match to TRBD1. Germline CDR1 is MDHEN and CDR2 is SYDVKM. CDR3 length: 15 amino acids. Trimming at V came to 4 bases and at J to 4 bases, leaving 7 bases not matched to a gene.

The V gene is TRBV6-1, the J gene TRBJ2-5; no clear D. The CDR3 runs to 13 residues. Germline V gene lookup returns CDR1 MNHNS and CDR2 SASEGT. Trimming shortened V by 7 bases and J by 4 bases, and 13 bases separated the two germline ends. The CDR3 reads CASTGPFVETQYF. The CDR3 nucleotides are TGTGCCAGCACAGGTCCCTTTGTAGAGACCCAGTACTTC.

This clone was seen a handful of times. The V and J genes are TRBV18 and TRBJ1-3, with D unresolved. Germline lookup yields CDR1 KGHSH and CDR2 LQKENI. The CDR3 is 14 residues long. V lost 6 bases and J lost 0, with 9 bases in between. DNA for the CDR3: TGTGCCAGCTCCAAAGAGAACTCTGGAAACACCATATATTTT. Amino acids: CASSKENSGNTIYF.

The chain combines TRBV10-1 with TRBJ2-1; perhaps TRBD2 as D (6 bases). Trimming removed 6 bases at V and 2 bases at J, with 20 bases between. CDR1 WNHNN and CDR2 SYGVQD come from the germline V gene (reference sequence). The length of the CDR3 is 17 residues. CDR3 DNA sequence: TGCGCCAGCAGCCCCTTAACGGGGGACGCAACCTACAATGAGCAGTTCTTC. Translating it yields CASSPLTGDATYNEQFF.

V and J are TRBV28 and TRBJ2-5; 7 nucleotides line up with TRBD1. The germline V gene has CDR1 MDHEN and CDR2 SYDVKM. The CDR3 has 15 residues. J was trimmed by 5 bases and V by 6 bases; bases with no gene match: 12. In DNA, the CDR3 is TGTGCCAGCAGGAGCGGACAGGTCAAATCGGAGACCCAGTACTTC. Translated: CASRSGQVKSETQYF.

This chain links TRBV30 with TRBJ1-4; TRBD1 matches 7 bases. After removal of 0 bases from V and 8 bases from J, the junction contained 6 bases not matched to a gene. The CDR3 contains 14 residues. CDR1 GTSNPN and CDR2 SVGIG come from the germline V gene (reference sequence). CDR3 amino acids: CAWSVEGAGEKLFF. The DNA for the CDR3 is TGTGCCTGGAGTGTAGAGGGGGCAGGGGAAAAACTGTTTTTT. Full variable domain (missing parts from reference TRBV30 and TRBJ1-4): SQTIHQWPATLVQPVGSPLSLECTVEGTSNPNLYWYRQAAGRGLQLLFYSVGIGQISSEVPQNLSASRPQDRQFILSSKKLLLSDSGFYLCAWSVEGAGEKLFFGSGTQLSVL.

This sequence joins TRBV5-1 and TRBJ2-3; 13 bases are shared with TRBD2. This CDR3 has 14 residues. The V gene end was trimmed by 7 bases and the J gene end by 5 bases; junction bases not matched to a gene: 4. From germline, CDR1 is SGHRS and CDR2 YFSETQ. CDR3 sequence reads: CASGLAGVGDTQYF. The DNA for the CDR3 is TGCGCCAGCGGACTAGCGGGAGTTGGAGATACGCAGTATTTT.

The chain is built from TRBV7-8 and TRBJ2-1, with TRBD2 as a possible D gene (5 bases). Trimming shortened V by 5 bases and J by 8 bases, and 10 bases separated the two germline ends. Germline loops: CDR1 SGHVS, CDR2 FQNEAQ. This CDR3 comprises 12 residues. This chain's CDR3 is CASSPTGDEQFF. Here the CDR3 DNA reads TGTGCCAGCAGCCCGACCGGGGATGAGCAGTTCTTC.

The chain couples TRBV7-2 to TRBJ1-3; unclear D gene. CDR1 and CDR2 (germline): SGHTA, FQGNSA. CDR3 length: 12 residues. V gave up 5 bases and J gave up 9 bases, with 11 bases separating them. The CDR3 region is CASSPSTITIYF. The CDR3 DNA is TGTGCCAGCAGCCCAAGTACTATCACCATATATTTT. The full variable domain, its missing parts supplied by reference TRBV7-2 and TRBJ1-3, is GAGVSQSPSNKVTEKGKDVELRCDPISGHTALYWYRQSLGQGLEFLIYFQGNSAPDKSGLPSDRFSAERTGGSVSTLTIQRTQQEDSAVYLCASSPSTITIYFGEGSWLTVV.

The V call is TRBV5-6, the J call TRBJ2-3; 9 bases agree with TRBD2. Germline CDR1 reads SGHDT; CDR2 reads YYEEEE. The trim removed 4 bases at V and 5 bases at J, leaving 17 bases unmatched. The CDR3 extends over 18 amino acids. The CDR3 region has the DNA TGTGCCAGCAGCCTTTTCTCCGCGGGGGGGCCCTCAATAGATACGCAGTATTTT. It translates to CASSLFSAGGPSIDTQYF.

CDR3 protein: CASSYLGLAGGPTDTQYF. CDR3 nucleotides: TGTGCCAGCAGCTACCTTGGACTAGCGGGAGGACCAACAGATACGCAGTATTTT. This rearrangement joins TRBV13 to TRBJ2-3; 14 bases align to TRBD2. The germline CDR1 and CDR2 sequences are PRHDT and FYEKMQ (reference sequence). The CDR3 loop spans 18 amino acids. V dropped 4 bases and J dropped 3; count of bases not matched to a gene: 9.

CDR3 coding DNA: TGTGCCAGCAGCTCCTTGCCGGGACAGGAGGGCCAAGAGACCCAGTACTTC. Its translation: CASSSLPGQEGQETQYF. The rearrangement uses TRBV5-5 and TRBJ2-5, with 8 bases matching TRBD1. CDR1 SGHKS and CDR2 YYEKEE come from the germline V gene (reference sequence). This CDR3 has 17 residues. V was pared by 3 bases and J by 1 base, with 11 bases of the junction left unmatched.

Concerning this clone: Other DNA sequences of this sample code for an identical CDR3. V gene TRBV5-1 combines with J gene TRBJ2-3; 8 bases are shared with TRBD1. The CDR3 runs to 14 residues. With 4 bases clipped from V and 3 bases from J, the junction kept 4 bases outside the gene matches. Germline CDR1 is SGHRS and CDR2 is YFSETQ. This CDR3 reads CASSPDRVTDTQYF. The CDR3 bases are TGCGCCAGCAGCCCGGACAGGGTGACAGATACGCAGTATTTT.